This TCR beta chain was captured in a study of molecular identifiers for immune sequencing clone quantification (dated by TCRdb to 2017 to 2018). Regarding the study in general: For a replicate experiment, RNA from 20,000 or 100,000 naive CD8 T cells was divided into five aliquots, of which four were sequenced. This methods study benchmarked molecular-identifier clustering-based TCR repertoire sequencing (MIDCIRS) and TCR RNA copy counting, using CD8 T cells to do so. Points the paper makes about the study in general: Modeling gave about 3 recovered TCR RNA copies per cell versus approximately 10 by digital PCR, implying roughly 29% capture efficiency. When barcode sub-clustering was omitted, TCR diversity was inflated by chimeric consensus sequences, with chimeras reaching as high as 47%. Highly expanded clone sizes could be underestimated if identical TCR molecules share a barcode. In CMV-specific effector cells, clones with more than 20 RNA copies accounted for over 97% of molecules, whereas in naive cells such clones accounted for under 1%. Spiked-in Jurkat TCR RNA equal to a single cell's worth was reported to be detectable even within 1,200,000 naive CD8 T cells. The naive libraries included spiked-in Jurkat TCR RNA (about nine copies' worth), and this Jurkat TCR RNA is not part of the donor repertoire.

Libraries of naive CD8 T cells were generated from roughly 20,000 to 1,000,000 sorted cells, with 10%, 30% or 50% of the purified RNA used. On a BD FACSAria II, naive CD8 T cells were FACS-sorted as CD8+CD4-CCR7+CD45RA+ and collected into RLT Plus buffer. Detection sensitivity was tested by spiking Jurkat RNA equal to approximately 9 TCR copies' worth into samples containing about 17,000-1,000,000 naive CD8 T cells. Enrichment of CD8 T cells was performed with RosetteSep CD8+ T Cell Enrichment Cocktail and Ficoll-Paque, after which ACK red cell lysis was carried out. In regard to this clonotype: This receptor's antigen is unknown. The junction shows a germline mismatch at one end, possibly a read error.

The cysteine opens and the phenylalanine closes a CDR3 of 20 amino acids. Solely the CDR3 DNA is kept, with 60 bases framed from the first base. Libraries were prepared through PCR. These reads were obtained on an Illumina HiSeq 4000. Bulk TCR libraries were generated as previously described, with the TCR primers listed in Table S5 used. Total RNA was purified with the Qiagen AllPrep DNA/RNA kit. Before any analysis, reads coming from multiple sequencing runs of the same library were combined into one pool. The authors' pipeline ran thus. Reads were retained only if their TCR constant sequence matched exactly, and those retained reads were trimmed to 150 nt and grouped according to their 12-nt molecular barcodes. Reads inside each barcode group were sub-clustered using a 15% Levenshtein threshold, and a quality-weighted consensus sequence was constructed for each RNA molecule. Non-functional sequences were discarded, and so were lower-count sequences lying one edit away from another sequence. Barcode sub-clusters with fewer than 20% of the maximum read count were removed, based on fitting two negative binomial distributions. Using fastp at Q25 and MiXCR, TCRdb reprocessed the public reads and kept productive beta chains. Each CDR3 protein gets just one entry, which takes the most common genes and DNA from the rows behind it. TCRdb assigned the V and J calls; the authors' analysis was not used. The sample includes around 470,000 distinct CDR3 sequences, with about a fifth observed a single time. The ten largest clones capture more than 0.8% of the sample.

This TCR derives from a human donor in good health. Some libraries in this study had Jurkat cell RNA spiked in. The chain was built from TRBV23-1 and TRBJ2-3; 10 middle bases align to TRBD2. TRBV23-1 is labeled an ORF, and its function is uncertain. The sequenced material came from naive CD8+ T cells from blood, with Jurkat cell RNA spiked in. The sample's cell subset or site label, decoded: FACS-sorted CD8+CD4-CCR7+CD45RA+ naive T cells. The encoded CDR3 is CVSSQSRRAGGPLSADTQYF. Read as DNA, the sequence is TGCGTCAGCAGTCAATCACGCCGAGCGGGAGGGCCACTTTCGGCAGATACGCAGTATTTT.